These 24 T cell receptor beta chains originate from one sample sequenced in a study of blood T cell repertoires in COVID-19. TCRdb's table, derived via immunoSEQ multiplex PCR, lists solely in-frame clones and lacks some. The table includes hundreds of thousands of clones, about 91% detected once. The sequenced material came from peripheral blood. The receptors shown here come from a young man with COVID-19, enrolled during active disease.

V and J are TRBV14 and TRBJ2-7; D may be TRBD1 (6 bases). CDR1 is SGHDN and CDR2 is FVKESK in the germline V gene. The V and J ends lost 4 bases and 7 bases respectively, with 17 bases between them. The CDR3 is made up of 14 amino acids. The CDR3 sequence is CASSPSPGVGEQYF. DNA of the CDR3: TGTGCCAGCAGCCCGTCCCCAGGGGTGGGGGAGCAGTACTTC.

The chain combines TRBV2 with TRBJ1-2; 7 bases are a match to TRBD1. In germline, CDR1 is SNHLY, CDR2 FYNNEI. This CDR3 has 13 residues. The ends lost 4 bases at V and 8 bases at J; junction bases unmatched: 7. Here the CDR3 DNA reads TGTGCCAGCAGTGTCTACAGGGGAGACGGCTACACCTTC. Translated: CASSVYRGDGYTF.

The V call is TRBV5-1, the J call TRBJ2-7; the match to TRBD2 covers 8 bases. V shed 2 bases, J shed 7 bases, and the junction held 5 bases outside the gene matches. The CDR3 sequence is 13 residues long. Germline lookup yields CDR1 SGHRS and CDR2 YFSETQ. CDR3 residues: CASSLTGRGEQYF. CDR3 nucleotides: TGCGCCAGCAGCTTAACCGGGAGGGGAGAGCAGTACTTC.

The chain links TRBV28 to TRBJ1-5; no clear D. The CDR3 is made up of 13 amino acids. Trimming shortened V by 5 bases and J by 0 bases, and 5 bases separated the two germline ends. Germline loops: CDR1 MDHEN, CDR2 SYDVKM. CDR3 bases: TGTGCCAGCAGTGAGGTTAGCAATCAGCCCCAGCATTTT. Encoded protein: CASSEVSNQPQHF.

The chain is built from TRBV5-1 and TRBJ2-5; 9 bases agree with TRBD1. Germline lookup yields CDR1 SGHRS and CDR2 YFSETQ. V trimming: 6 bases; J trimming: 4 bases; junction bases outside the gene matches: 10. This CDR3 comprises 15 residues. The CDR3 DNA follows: TGCGCCAGCACCGAACAGGGGGCGATTCTAGAGACCCAGTACTTC. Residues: CASTEQGAILETQYF.

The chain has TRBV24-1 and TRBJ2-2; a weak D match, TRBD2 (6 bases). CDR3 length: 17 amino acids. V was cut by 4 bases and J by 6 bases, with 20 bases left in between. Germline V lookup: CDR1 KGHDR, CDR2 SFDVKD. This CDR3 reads CATSDGSGTPQAGELFF. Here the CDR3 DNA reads TGTGCCACCAGTGACGGATCCGGGACTCCCCAGGCCGGGGAGCTGTTTTTT.

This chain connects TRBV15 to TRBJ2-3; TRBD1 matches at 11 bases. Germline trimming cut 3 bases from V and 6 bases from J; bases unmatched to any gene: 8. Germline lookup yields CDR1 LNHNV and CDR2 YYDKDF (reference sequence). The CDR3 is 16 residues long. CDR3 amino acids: CATSRGGTGGSDTQYF. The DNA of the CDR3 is TGTGCCACCAGCAGGGGGGGGACAGGGGGTTCCGATACGCAGTATTTT.

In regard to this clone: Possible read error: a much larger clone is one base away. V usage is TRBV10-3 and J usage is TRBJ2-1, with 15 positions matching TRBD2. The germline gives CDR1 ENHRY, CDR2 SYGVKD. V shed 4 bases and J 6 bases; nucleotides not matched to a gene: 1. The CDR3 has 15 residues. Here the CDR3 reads CAISGGLAGGNEQFF. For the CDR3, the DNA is TGTGCCATCAGTGGGGGACTAGCGGGAGGCAATGAGCAGTTCTTC.

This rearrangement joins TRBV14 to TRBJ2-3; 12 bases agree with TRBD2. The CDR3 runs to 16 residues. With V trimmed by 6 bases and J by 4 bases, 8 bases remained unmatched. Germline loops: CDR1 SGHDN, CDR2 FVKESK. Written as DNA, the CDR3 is TGTGCCAGCAGACGGACTAGCGGGGTGGGGGCAGATACGCAGTATTTT. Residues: CASRRTSGVGADTQYF.

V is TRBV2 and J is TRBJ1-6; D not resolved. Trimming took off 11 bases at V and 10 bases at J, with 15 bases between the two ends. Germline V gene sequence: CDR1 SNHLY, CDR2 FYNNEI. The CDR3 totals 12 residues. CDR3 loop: CASAQLGSPLHF. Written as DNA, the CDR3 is TGTGCCTCGGCGCAGCTGGGCTCACCCCTCCACTTT.

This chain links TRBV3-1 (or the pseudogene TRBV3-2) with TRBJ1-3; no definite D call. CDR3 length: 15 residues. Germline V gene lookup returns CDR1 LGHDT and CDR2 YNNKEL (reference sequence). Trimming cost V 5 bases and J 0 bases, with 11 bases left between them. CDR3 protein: CASSYSRISGNTIYF. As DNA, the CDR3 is TGTGCCAGCAGCTACAGTCGGATCTCTGGAAACACCATATATTTT.

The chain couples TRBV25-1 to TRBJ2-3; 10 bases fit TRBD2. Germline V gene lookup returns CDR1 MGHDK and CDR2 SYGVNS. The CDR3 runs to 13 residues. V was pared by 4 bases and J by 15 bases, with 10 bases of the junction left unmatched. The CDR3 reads CASSATGTSAAYF. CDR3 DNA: TGTGCCAGCAGTGCGACCGGGACTAGCGCCGCCTATTTT.

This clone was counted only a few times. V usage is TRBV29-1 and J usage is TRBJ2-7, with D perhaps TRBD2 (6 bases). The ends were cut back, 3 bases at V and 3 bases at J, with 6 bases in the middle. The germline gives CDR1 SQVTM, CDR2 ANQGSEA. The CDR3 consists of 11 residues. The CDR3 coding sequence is TGCAGCGTTGACGGGGGCTACGAGCAGTACTTC. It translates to CSVDGGYEQYF.

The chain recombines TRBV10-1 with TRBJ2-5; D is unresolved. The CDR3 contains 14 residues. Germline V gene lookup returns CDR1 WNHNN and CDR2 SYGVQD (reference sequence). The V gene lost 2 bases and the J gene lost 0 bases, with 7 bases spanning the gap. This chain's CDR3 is CASSEGQNQETQYF. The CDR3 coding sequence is TGCGCCAGCAGTGAGGGGCAGAACCAAGAGACCCAGTACTTC.

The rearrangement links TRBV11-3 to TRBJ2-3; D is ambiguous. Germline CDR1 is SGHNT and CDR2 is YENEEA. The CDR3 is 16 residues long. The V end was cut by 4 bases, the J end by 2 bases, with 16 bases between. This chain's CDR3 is CASSSRRNRNTDTQYF. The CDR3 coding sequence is TGTGCCAGCAGCTCCCGCCGTAACAGAAACACAGATACGCAGTATTTT.

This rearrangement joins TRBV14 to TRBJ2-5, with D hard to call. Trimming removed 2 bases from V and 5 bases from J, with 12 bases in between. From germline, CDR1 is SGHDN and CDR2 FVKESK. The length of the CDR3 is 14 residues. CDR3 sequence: CASSQSAHRETQYF. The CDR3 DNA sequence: TGTGCCAGCAGCCAATCCGCCCACCGGGAGACCCAGTACTTC.

The CDR3: CASSPALAGVNNEQFF. In DNA form, the CDR3 reads TGCGCCAGCAGCCCGGCCCTAGCGGGAGTCAACAATGAGCAGTTCTTC. The rearrangement joins TRBV5-1 to TRBJ2-1, with 10 bases matching TRBD2. Trimming at V came to 4 bases and at J to 5 bases, leaving 9 bases not matched to a gene. This CDR3 is built from 16 residues. In germline, CDR1 is SGHRS, CDR2 YFSETQ.

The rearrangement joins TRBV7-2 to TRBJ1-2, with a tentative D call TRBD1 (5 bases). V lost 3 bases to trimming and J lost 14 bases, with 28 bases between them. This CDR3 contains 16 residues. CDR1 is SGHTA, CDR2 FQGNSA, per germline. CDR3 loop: CASSFFPDTALIRYTF. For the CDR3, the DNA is TGTGCCAGCAGCTTTTTCCCGGACACAGCCTTGATTAGATATACCTTC.

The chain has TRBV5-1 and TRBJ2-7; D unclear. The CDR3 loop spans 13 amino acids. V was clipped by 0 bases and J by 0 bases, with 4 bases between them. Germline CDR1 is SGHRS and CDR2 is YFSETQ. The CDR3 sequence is CASSLALSYEQYF. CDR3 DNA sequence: TGCGCCAGCAGCTTGGCCCTCTCCTACGAGCAGTACTTC.

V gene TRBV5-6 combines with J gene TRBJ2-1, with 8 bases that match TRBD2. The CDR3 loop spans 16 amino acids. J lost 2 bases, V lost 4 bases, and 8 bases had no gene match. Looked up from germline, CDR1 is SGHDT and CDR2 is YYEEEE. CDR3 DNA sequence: TGTGCCAGCAGCGACGGGAGGGGTACTGCCTACAATGAGCAGTTCTTC. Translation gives CASSDGRGTAYNEQFF.

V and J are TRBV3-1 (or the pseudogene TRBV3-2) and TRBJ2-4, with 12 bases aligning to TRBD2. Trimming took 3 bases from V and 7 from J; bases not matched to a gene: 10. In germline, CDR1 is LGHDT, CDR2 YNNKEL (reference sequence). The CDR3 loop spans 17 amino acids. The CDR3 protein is CASSHPVTSGRRNIQYF. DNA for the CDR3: TGTGCCAGCAGCCATCCGGTGACTAGCGGGAGACGGAACATTCAGTACTTC.

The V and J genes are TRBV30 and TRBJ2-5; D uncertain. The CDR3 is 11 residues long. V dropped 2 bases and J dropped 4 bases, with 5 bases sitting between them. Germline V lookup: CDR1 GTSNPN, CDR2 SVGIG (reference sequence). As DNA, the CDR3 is TGTGCCTGGAGTCCGCGAGAGACCCAGTACTTC. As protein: CAWSPRETQYF.

The CDR3 DNA sequence: TGTGCCAGCAGTATGGGACAGGGGGGCAATGAGCAGTTCTTC. Its protein is CASSMGQGGNEQFF. The rearrangement uses TRBV27 and TRBJ2-1, with 11 bases identical to TRBD1. The CDR3 has 14 amino acids. CDR1 and CDR2 (germline): MNHEY, SMNVEV (reference sequence). The V segment lost 5 bases and the J segment 6 bases; nucleotides outside the gene matches: 3.

CDR3 residues: CASSGTGTPRPDTQYF. The CDR3 DNA sequence: TGTGCCAGCAGTGGTACCGGGACTCCGCGGCCAGATACGCAGTATTTT. This sequence joins TRBV6-1 and TRBJ2-3; D perhaps matches TRBD2 (6 bases). Germline values: CDR1 MNHNS, CDR2 SASEGT. The CDR3 is made up of 16 amino acids. The ends were cut back, 4 bases at V and 4 bases at J, with 18 bases in the middle.